This entry describes one T cell receptor beta chain. Trimming shortened V by 6 bases and J by 5 bases, and 16 bases separated the two germline ends. This CDR3 spans 14 amino acids. Per the germline V gene, CDR1 is LNHDA and CDR2 is SQIVND (reference sequence). The record originates from a study of blood T cell repertoires in COVID-19. At the level of the study: Samples came from the United States, Italy and Spain, spanning acute and convalescent COVID-19. The cDNA or gDNA used as material had been derived from T cells, B-cell-depleted T cells, or PBMCs.

Participants had their cohort set by participant-reported clinical history. Clones were sequenced by immunoSEQ multiplex PCR, and TCRdb holds only the in-frame ones, with some missing. The sample has 200,000 or so clones, approximately 90% seen once. Sequencing input: PBMCs or T cells enriched from blood (not recorded which). This chain joins TRBV19 and TRBJ2-5; a weak D match, TRBD1 (6 bases). The origin of this receptor is a middle-aged woman with acute COVID-19. The CDR3 protein is CASSTQGNGETQYF. CDR3 sequence (DNA): TGTGCCAGTAGCACTCAGGGGAATGGGGAGACCCAGTACTTC.